This record concerns one T cell receptor beta chain sequence. Germline V CDR1 and CDR2: SGHTA, FQGNSA. The trim removed 5 bases at V and 4 bases at J, leaving 8 bases unmatched. The CDR3 is 17 amino acids. This sample was taken from a study of T cell changes during pregnancy in multiple sclerosis. Only in-frame clones appear in the TCRdb table, and some are missing; sequencing was by immunoSEQ multiplex PCR. The table shows about 40,000 clones, with more than 85% occurring only once. This chain connects TRBV7-2 to TRBJ2-5, with TRBD2 matching over 15 bases. The material was CD4+ T cells from peripheral blood mononuclear cells, obtained in the second trimester of pregnancy. This TCR was sampled from a female donor in good health, enrolled as a control in a pregnancy study. CDR3 in DNA: TGTGCCAGCAGCAAAGGGACTAGCGGGGGGCTCGTAGAGACCCAGTACTTC. Protein product: CASSKGTSGGLVETQYF.